The clone carrying this T cell receptor (beta chain) was detected only a few times. Time point defined: longitudinal time-point 2. V shed 7 bases, J shed 6 bases, and the junction held 8 bases outside the gene matches. The CDR3 extends over 15 amino acids. Germline V lookup: CDR1 MDHEN, CDR2 SYDVKM. These data come from a study of neurological immune-mediated disorders. One entry per CDR3 protein results from TCRdb running MiXCR on the 5' RACE reads. The data show tens of thousands of distinct CDR3 sequences, 9.7% seen once. The material sequenced was PBMCs. The source of this sequence is a man aged 30 to 39 in good health. The rearrangement links TRBV28 to TRBJ2-1; 11 nucleotides line up with TRBD1. The CDR3 loop is CASTAAGQGANEQFF. The CDR3 DNA sequence: TGTGCCAGCACTGCCGCCGGACAGGGGGCCAATGAGCAGTTCTTC.